These T cell receptor beta chains were read from a single sample in a study of shared clonotypes between healthy human individuals. Sequenced by immunoSEQ multiplex PCR; TCRdb stores in-frame clones only, minus some. Of about 1.5 million clones listed, roughly 95% are singletons. The sample taken for sequencing was naive CD4+ T cells sorted from blood. All receptors come from a man aged 30-40 years in good health. The CDR3 runs from the conserved cysteine through the conserved F or W.

>TRBJ1-1|TRBV29-1
CSATTHGQTWMNTEAFF
>TRBJ2-3|TRBV19
CASSIMAASTDTQYF
>TRBJ2-7|TRBV7-9
CASSLVGLPYEQYF
>TRBJ2-5|TRBV5-1
CASSQGTKETQYF
>TRBJ2-2|TRBV11-2
CASSLGGRSGELFF
>TRBJ1-5|TRBV27
CASSLWAGRQPQHF
>TRBJ2-3|TRBV19
CASKDDSTDTQYF
>TRBJ1-1|TRBV10-1
CASSWQGETEAFF
>TRBJ2-1|TRBV27
CASSFSESSYNEQFF
>TRBJ2-3|TRBV9
CASSAQLSSLPGTSGRPTDTQYF
>TRBJ2-7|TRBV7-9
CASSETGLSYEQYF
>TRBJ2-3|TRBV28
CASSRTSGSNTQYF
>TRBJ1-3|TRBV5-6
CASSLGQDYSGNTIYF
>TRBJ2-1|TRBV5-1
CASSLTDSSYNEQFF
>TRBJ2-1|TRBV4-3
CASSQRAGSTYNEQFF
>TRBJ2-3|TRBV5-4
CASSRPPLGEDTQYF
>TRBJ2-3|TRBV6-4
CASSDSTTSDTQYF
>TRBJ2-3|TRBV27
CASSLYRRGVDTQYF
>TRBJ2-7|TRBV28
CASNLIAGGAYEQYF
>TRBJ2-1|TRBV7-8
CASRDRGGTVRGHEQFF
>TRBJ1-2|TRBV4-1
CASSQTAGADYGYTF
>TRBJ2-3|TRBV7-9
CASSTTLTSGRLGDTQYF
>TRBJ2-7|TRBV5-1
CASSLGGASYEQYF
>TRBJ1-2|TRBV6-1
CASSENRSRGYGYTF
>TRBJ2-5|TRBV28
CASRGPAETQYF
>TRBJ2-5|TRBV15
CATSRAPMGNQETQYF